The source of this T cell receptor beta chain is a study of T cells after posttransplantation cyclophosphamide (dated by TCRdb to about 2016). About the investigation overall: T cell repertoire reconstitution was tracked by TRB sequencing after myeloablative bone marrow transplantation in which posttransplantation cyclophosphamide was used as GVHD prophylaxis. Antigen receptor sequencing was done on samples from some 40 PTCy-treated patients and from 15 to 20 related bone marrow donors of those patients. Blood from all 35 or so PTCy patients who had 1-year posttransplant specimens underwent TRB sequencing. In 3 patients, TRB sequencing was also performed on up to about 3 more blood samples taken 2 to 5.2 years after transplant, and in several patients, pretransplant blood was also TRB-sequenced. Because TRA and TRB clonality correlated tightly in fewer than ten samples, the subsequent TCR analyses were limited to TRB only. Public TRB sequences were searched against a database of over 3,000 sequences associated with responses to pathogens, tumor antigens, self-antigens and alloantigens. Paper-wide results and their limitations: Across a few dozen patients, TRB clonality was highly associated with recipient CMV seropositivity and CMV reactivation, and diversity in PTCy patients was similar to diversity in CNI/methotrexate controls. The TRB repertoires of T cells infiltrating skin or GI tract showed only limited overlap with the TRB repertoires of T cells in blood. At 1-2 months, donor-recipient similarity was low but rose over the first year, and the later blood repertoires were often dominated by donor CD8+ memory clones.

V is reduced by 3 bases and J by 0 bases, leaving a spacing of 17 bases between them. In the germline V gene (reference sequence), CDR1 corresponds to MNHEY and CDR2 to SMNVEV. The CDR3 contains 17 residues, cysteine and phenylalanine counted. Just CDR3 DNA is preserved here, 51 bases in frame from base 1. TRB sequencing was run on genomic DNA with either the immunoSEQ assay at survey resolution or the hsTCRB kit. The authors' analysis ran thus. Initial read processing used immunoSEQ software, and repertoire analyses used the LymphoSeq R package. For each TRB dataset, clonality was calculated as 1 minus normalized Shannon entropy, and the Gini coefficient was computed as well. To infer phenotypes in unsorted samples, TRB sequences from sorted subsets of the recipient or donor were mapped onto the unsorted samples of the same recipient. TCRdb obtained this table from immuneACCESS and retained in-frame rearrangements with V and J assigned. These tables miss some clones; where compared with another copy, unresolved V genes account for less than half of the shortfall, and the remainder is unexplained. Clone size and the V and J calls come from that table; the DNA yielded D and trimming. For this sample there are fewer than 12,000 clones; about 89% appear just once. Roughly a quarter of the sample is taken by the ten largest.

For this clone: Its specific antigen is unknown. No base-level quality is on record; no much larger clone is a single base apart.

The treatment or condition label here, explained by the study, means: high-dose cyclophosphamide on days +3 and +4 as single-agent GVHD prophylaxis. PTCy patients received busulfan and fludarabine conditioning, a related or unrelated marrow graft, and cyclophosphamide on days +3 and +4. PTCy-treated patients came from a prospective multi-institutional clinical trial. Peripheral blood and bone marrow mononuclear cells were isolated by Ficoll-Hypaque density centrifugation and were cryopreserved. Sorting of CD4+ and CD8+ T cells, including naive and memory subsets, was performed by FACS on a FACSAria II.

This sample comprised CD4+ T cells sorted from PBMCs, obtained after allogeneic stem cell transplant with posttransplant cyclophosphamide. The origin of this receptor is a male patient between 25 and 39 years old who received an allogeneic stem cell transplant from a related donor, was CMV-positive, and had acute GVHD only. Once a transplant has taken place, some T cells may be donor derived. The chain links TRBV27 with TRBJ1-2, with the identity of the D gene unclear. The CDR3 region reads CASSLGGRRKANYGYTF. The nucleotide sequence reads TGTGCCAGCAGTTTGGGAGGCCGACGGAAAGCTAACTATGGCTACACCTTC.